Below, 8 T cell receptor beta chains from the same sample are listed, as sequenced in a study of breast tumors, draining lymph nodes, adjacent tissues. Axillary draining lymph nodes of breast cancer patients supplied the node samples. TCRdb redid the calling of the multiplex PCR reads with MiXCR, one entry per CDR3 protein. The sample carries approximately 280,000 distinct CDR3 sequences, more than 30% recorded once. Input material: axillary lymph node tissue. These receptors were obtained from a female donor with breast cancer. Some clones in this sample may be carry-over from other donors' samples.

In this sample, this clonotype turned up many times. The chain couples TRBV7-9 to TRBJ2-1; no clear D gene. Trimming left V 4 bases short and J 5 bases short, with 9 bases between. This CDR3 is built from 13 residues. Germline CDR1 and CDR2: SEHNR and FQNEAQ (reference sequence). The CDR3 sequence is CASSSDLNNEQFF. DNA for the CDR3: TGTGCCAGCAGCTCGGACCTAAACAATGAGCAGTTCTTC.

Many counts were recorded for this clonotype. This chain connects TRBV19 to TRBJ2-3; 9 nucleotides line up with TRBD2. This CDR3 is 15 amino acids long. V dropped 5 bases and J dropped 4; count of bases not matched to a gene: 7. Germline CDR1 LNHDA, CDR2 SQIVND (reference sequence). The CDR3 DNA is TGTGCCAGTAGTTTAGGCGGGAGGGCCGCAGATACGCAGTATTTT. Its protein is CASSLGGRAADTQYF.

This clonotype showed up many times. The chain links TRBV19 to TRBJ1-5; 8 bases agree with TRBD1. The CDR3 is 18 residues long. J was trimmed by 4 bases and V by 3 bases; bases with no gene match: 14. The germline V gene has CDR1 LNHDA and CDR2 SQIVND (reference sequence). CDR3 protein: CASSIWAIRDRSNQPQHF. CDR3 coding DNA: TGTGCCAGTAGTATTTGGGCCATACGGGACAGGTCAAATCAGCCCCAGCATTTT.

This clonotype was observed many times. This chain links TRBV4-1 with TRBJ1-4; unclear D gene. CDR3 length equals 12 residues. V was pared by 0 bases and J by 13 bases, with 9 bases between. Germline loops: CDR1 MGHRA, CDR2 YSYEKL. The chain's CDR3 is CASSQDRSGLFF. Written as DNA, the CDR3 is TGCGCCAGCAGCCAAGATAGGAGCGGACTGTTTTTT.

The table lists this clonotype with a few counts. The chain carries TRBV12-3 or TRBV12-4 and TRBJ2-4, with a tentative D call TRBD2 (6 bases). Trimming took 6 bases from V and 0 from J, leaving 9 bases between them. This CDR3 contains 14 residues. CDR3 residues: CASRSRGAKNIQYF. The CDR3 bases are TGTGCCAGCAGATCGCGGGGAGCCAAAAACATTCAGTACTTC.

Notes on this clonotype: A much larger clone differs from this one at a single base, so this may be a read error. The CDR3 DNA follows: TGTGCCAGCAGCTCAGGTAGCAATGAGCAGCTCTTC. This gives the protein CASSSGSNEQLF. The chain couples TRBV7-6 to TRBJ2-1, with D hard to call. Germline-derived CDR1 and CDR2 are SGHVS and FNYEAQ. The CDR3 covers 12 residues.

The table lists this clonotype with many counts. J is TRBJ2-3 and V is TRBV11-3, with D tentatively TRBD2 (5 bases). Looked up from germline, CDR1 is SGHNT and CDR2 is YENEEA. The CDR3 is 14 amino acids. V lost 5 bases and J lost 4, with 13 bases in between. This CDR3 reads CASSGMPGADTQYF. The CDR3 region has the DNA TGTGCCAGCAGCGGAATGCCCGGGGCAGATACGCAGTATTTT. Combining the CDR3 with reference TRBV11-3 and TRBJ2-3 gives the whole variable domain EAGVVQSPRYKIIEKKQPVAFWCNPISGHNTLYWYLQNLGQGPELLIRYENEEAVDDSQLPKDRFSAERLKGVDSTLKIQPAELGDSAVYLCASSGMPGADTQYFGPGTRLTVL.

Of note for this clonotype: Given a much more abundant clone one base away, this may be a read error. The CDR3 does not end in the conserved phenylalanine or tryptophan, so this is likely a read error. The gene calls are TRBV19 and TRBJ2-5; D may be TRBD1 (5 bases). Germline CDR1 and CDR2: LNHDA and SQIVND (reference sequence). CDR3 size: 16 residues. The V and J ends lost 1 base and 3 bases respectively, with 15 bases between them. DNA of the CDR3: TGTGCCAGTAGTATAGTGGGGAAGAAGGGGAAAGAGACCCAGTACTCC. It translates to CASSIVGKKGKETQYS.